Presented here are 10 T cell receptor beta chains from one specimen sequenced in a study of blood T cell repertoires in COVID-19. Generated by immunoSEQ multiplex PCR, the TCRdb table keeps only in-frame clones and is missing some. Of about 170,000 clones in the sample, approximately 84% are singletons; the top ten hold around 14%. The sequencing sample was made of peripheral blood. The receptors stem from a man aged 18 to 30 with active or convalescent COVID-19.

This clone was seen a few times. The chain couples TRBV18 to TRBJ1-2; 10 bases map to TRBD1. The germline gives CDR1 KGHSH, CDR2 LQKENI. The junction had 3 bases not matched to a gene; V was cut back by 0 bases and J by 2 bases. This CDR3 is 16 amino acids long. CDR3 sequence (DNA): TGTGCCAGCTCACCACCGGGGACAGGGGAGAACTATGGCTACACCTTC. Its protein is CASSPPGTGENYGYTF.

The chain combines TRBV5-6 with TRBJ2-7; D may be TRBD1 (5 bases). This CDR3 comprises 15 residues. The germline V gene encodes CDR1 SGHDT and CDR2 YYEEEE. The V and J ends lost 4 bases and 0 bases respectively, with 14 bases between them. The DNA of the CDR3 is TGTGCCAGCAGCATGACACAGGCGAGCTCCTACGAGCAGTACTTC. This gives the protein CASSMTQASSYEQYF.

V is TRBV27 and J is TRBJ1-1, with 8 bases fitting TRBD1. V dropped 2 bases and J dropped 3; count of bases not matched to a gene: 8. This CDR3 comprises 16 residues. Germline values: CDR1 MNHEY, CDR2 SMNVEV (reference sequence). The CDR3 DNA reads as TGTGCCAGCAGTTTAGTGCCGACAGGGGCCCACACTGAAGCTTTCTTT. It specifies CASSLVPTGAHTEAFF.

The rearrangement links TRBV5-6 to TRBJ2-1; TRBD1 matches at 7 bases. Germline V CDR1 and CDR2: SGHDT, YYEEEE. The CDR3 sequence is 15 residues long. Germline trimming cut 1 base from V and 1 base from J; bases unmatched to any gene: 2. CDR3 sequence: CASSLLGQSYNEQFF. DNA for the CDR3: TGTGCCAGCAGCTTGTTGGGACAGTCCTACAATGAGCAGTTCTTC.

The chain employs TRBV11-3 and TRBJ2-1; TRBD2 matches 9 bases. With 3 bases clipped from V and 2 bases from J, the junction kept 5 bases outside the gene matches. CDR1 SGHNT and CDR2 YENEEA come from the germline V gene. This CDR3 spans 16 amino acids. The CDR3 DNA sequence: TGTGCCAGCAGCTTCCAAGCGGGAGGCCCCTACAATGAGCAGTTCTTC. Protein: CASSFQAGGPYNEQFF.

The V gene is TRBV5-1, the J gene TRBJ2-1, with TRBD2 matching over 7 bases. J lost 2 bases, V lost 0 bases, and 2 bases had no gene match. Germline V gene sequence: CDR1 SGHRS, CDR2 YFSETQ. The length of the CDR3 is 15 residues. The CDR3: CASSLAGLAYNEQFF. The CDR3 DNA follows: TGCGCCAGCAGCTTGGCCGGACTAGCCTACAATGAGCAGTTCTTC.

The chain carries TRBV6-1 and TRBJ2-1; D might be TRBD2 (7 bases). The ends were cut back, 2 bases at V and 10 bases at J, with 21 bases in the middle. This CDR3 region has 16 residues. The germline CDR1 and CDR2 sequences are MNHNS and SASEGT. CDR3 in DNA: TGTGCCAGCAGTGAATTTGGGGGGGGCTACTTAGGCGAGCAGTTCTTC. This translates into CASSEFGGGYLGEQFF.

The chain employs TRBV15 and TRBJ1-3; no reliable D call. Germline V gene lookup returns CDR1 LNHNV and CDR2 YYDKDF (reference sequence). The CDR3 runs to 14 residues. V lost 3 bases, J lost 4 bases, and 10 bases lay in between. CDR3 in amino acids: CATSRQVEGNTIYF. The CDR3, as DNA: TGTGCCACCAGCAGGCAGGTGGAAGGAAACACCATATATTTT.

This clone has just one count. This chain uses TRBV28 with TRBJ1-6, with no clear D. Looked up from germline, CDR1 is MDHEN and CDR2 is SYDVKM. This CDR3 contains 14 residues. Trimming shortened V by 4 bases and J by 10 bases, and 14 bases separated the two germline ends. The CDR3 sequence is CASSSGSSGSPLHF. Written as DNA, the CDR3 is TGTGCCAGCAGTTCCGGGTCGTCGGGATCACCCCTCCACTTT.

The chain combines TRBV12-3 or TRBV12-4 with TRBJ1-1; a weak D match, TRBD1 (5 bases). The CDR3 consists of 11 residues. Between the trimmed V and J ends, which lost 4 bases and 9 bases, there was a span of 9 bases. The CDR3 region is CASSWEGKAFF. CDR3 sequence (DNA): TGTGCCAGCAGTTGGGAGGGGAAAGCTTTCTTT.